The clone carrying this T cell receptor beta chain occurred a few times. This specimen comes from a study of blood T cell repertoires in COVID-19. The wider study: Samples came from the United States, Italy and Spain, spanning acute and convalescent COVID-19. T cells, B-cell-depleted T cells, or PBMCs supplied cDNA or gDNA.

CDR3 size: 16 residues. CDR1 is SGDLS, CDR2 YYNGEE, per germline. V lost 1 base and J lost 0, with 13 bases in between. How the authors handled the data: The assay estimated nucleated cells by amplifying reference gene primers. Clones were read by immunoSEQ multiplex PCR, and TCRdb kept only the in-frame ones, dropping some. V and J calls plus clone size are reproduced from that table; the DNA served to infer D and trimming. The sample has roughly 260,000 clones, 90% seen once. This TCR came from a woman aged 40 to 55 with acute or convalescent COVID-19. Sequenced material: peripheral blood. V gene TRBV9 combines with J gene TRBJ1-2; D uncertain. The CDR3 bases are TGTGCCAGCAGCGTACTGGGCAGCAAAACTAACTATGGCTACACCTTC. Translated: CASSVLGSKTNYGYTF.